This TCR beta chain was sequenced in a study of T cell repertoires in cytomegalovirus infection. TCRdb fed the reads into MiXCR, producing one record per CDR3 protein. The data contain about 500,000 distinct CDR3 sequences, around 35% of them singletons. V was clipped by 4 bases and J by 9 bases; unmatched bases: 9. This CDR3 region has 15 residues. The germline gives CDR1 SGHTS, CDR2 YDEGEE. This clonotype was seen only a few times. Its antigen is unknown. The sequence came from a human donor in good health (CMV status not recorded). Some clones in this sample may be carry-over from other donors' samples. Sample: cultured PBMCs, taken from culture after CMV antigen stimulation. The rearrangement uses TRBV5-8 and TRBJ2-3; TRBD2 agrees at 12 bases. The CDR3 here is CASSQGTSGSGTQYF. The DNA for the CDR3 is TGTGCCAGCAGCCAAGGGACTAGCGGGTCGGGAACGCAGTATTTT.